These 30 T cell receptor beta chains came from one sample sequenced in a study of blood T cell repertoires in COVID-19. The protocol was immunoSEQ multiplex PCR, while the TCRdb copy is restricted to in-frame clones and leaves out a portion. The table records more than 95,000 clones, approximately 83% of them present only once. Material: peripheral blood. These receptors came from a woman older than 75 with acute or convalescent COVID-19.

This chain connects TRBV5-1 to TRBJ1-4, with D perhaps TRBD1 (6 bases). The V end lost 0 bases, the J end lost 7 bases, and 16 bases lay between the germline ends. Germline-derived CDR1 and CDR2 are SGHRS and YFSETQ. The CDR3 loop spans 16 amino acids. In DNA form, the CDR3 reads TGCGCCAGCAGCTTGGTGGGGGCAGGGAATTTTGAAAAACTGTTTTTT. Amino acid sequence: CASSLVGAGNFEKLFF.

The chain uses TRBV4-1 and TRBJ1-2, with 7 nucleotides matching TRBD1. V shed 0 bases, J shed 7 bases, and the junction held 14 bases outside the gene matches. The CDR3 has 17 amino acids. Germline CDR1 and CDR2: MGHRA and YSYEKL. The CDR3 DNA reads TGCGCCAGCAGCCAAGAACTGGTAAAGGGGGCATCGGGTGGCTACACCTTC. Translation gives CASSQELVKGASGGYTF.

The J gene is TRBJ1-2, the V gene TRBV5-1, with TRBD1 matching over 10 bases. The germline CDR1 and CDR2 sequences are SGHRS and YFSETQ. The length of the CDR3 is 14 residues. The ends lost 5 bases at V and 6 bases at J; junction bases unmatched: 7. The CDR3 bases are TGCGCCAGCAGTTCAACCGGGACAGGGGATGGCTACACCTTC. It specifies CASSSTGTGDGYTF.

The chain is built from TRBV29-1 and TRBJ2-1, with 9 bases matching TRBD2. The ends lost 6 bases at V and 4 bases at J; junction bases unmatched: 4. CDR1 is SQVTM, CDR2 ANQGSEA, per germline. CDR3 length: 13 residues. This CDR3 is CSVRRGGYNEQFF. In nucleotides, the CDR3 is TGCAGCGTAAGGCGGGGGGGTTACAATGAGCAGTTCTTC.

The genes are TRBV6-6 and TRBJ1-5; TRBD1 matches at 7 bases. CDR1 is MNHNY, CDR2 SVGAGI, per germline (reference sequence). V gave up 6 bases and J gave up 1 base; unmatched junction bases: 9. The CDR3 consists of 16 residues. The CDR3 region is CASSDRERLSNQPQHF. For the CDR3, the DNA is TGTGCCAGCAGCGACAGGGAGAGGTTAAGCAATCAGCCCCAGCATTTT.

Here the CDR3 reads CASSATGNQPQHF. The DNA of the CDR3 is TGTGCCAGCAGCGCGACAGGGAATCAGCCCCAGCATTTT. The chain recombines TRBV11-2 with TRBJ1-5; 7 nucleotides match TRBD1. Germline loops: CDR1 SGHAT, CDR2 FQNNGV. Germline trimming cut 5 bases from V and 4 bases from J; bases unmatched to any gene: 2. The length of the CDR3 is 13 residues.

This sequence joins TRBV5-1 and TRBJ1-1; D is uncertain. The germline V and J ends were trimmed by 0 bases and 2 bases, with 14 bases remaining between them. The length of the CDR3 is 16 residues. Germline CDR1 and CDR2: SGHRS and YFSETQ. The CDR3 sequence: CASSLGLESRNTEAFF. The DNA of the CDR3 is TGCGCCAGCAGCTTGGGCCTGGAGAGTAGAAACACTGAAGCTTTCTTT. Using reference TRBV5-1 and TRBJ1-1 for the parts outside the CDR3, the full variable domain is KAGVTQTPRYLIKTRGQQVTLSCSPISGHRSVSWYQQTPGQGLQFLFEYFSETQRNKGNFPGRFSGRQFSNSRSEMNVSTLELGDSALYLCASSLGLESRNTEAFFGQGTRLTVV.

The chain joins TRBV2 to TRBJ2-3; 10 nucleotides agree with TRBD2. The CDR3 has 14 amino acids. Germline CDR1 SNHLY, CDR2 FYNNEI. Trimming cost V 7 bases and J 3 bases; bases outside gene matches: 4. CDR3 sequence (DNA): TGTGCCAGCAAGCGGGGGGGCGGGACAGATACGCAGTATTTT. Amino acid sequence: CASKRGGGTDTQYF.

There are a few counts of this clone. The gene calls are TRBV6-5 and TRBJ1-4, with D possibly TRBD1 on 5 matching bases. The V gene lost 6 bases and the J gene lost 11 bases, with 19 bases spanning the gap. The germline V gene encodes CDR1 MNHEY and CDR2 SVGAGI. The CDR3 loop spans 14 amino acids. The CDR3 DNA follows: TGTGCCAGCAGAACCGGGACTGGTCCAAGGAAACTGTTTTTT. Its translation is CASRTGTGPRKLFF.

The chain uses TRBV25-1 and TRBJ1-4; TRBD1 is a possible D gene (6 bases). The CDR3 sequence is 13 residues long. Germline V CDR1 and CDR2: MGHDK, SYGVNS. V was shortened by 5 bases and J by 4 bases, with 8 bases between the two germline ends. CDR3: CASSRGFNEKLFF. The CDR3 DNA sequence: TGTGCCAGCAGTAGGGGGTTTAATGAAAAACTGTTTTTT. The complete variable domain, with remaining parts taken from reference TRBV25-1 and TRBJ1-4, reads EADIYQTPRYLVIGTGKKITLECSQTMGHDKMYWYQQDPGMELHLIHYSYGVNSTEKGDLSSESTVSRIRTEHFPLTLESARPSHTSQYLCASSRGFNEKLFFGSGTQLSVL.

A few counts support this clone. The V call is TRBV7-9, the J call TRBJ1-5; D might be TRBD1 (5 bases). Germline V gene lookup returns CDR1 SEHNR and CDR2 FQNEAQ (reference sequence). The length of the CDR3 is 17 residues. V lost 5 bases and J 7 bases, leaving 24 bases between the germline ends. This CDR3 is CASSAGHGGYYAQPQHF. The CDR3 DNA reads as TGTGCCAGCAGCGCGGGTCATGGGGGGTACTATGCACAGCCCCAGCATTTT.

This clone has more than one count but fewer than ten. This rearrangement joins TRBV24-1 to TRBJ2-2, with D perhaps matching TRBD1 (6 bases). This CDR3 contains 14 residues. The germline CDR1 and CDR2 sequences are KGHDR and SFDVKD. Trimming shortened V by 7 bases and J by 7 bases, and 15 bases separated the two germline ends. The CDR3, as DNA: TGTGCCACCAGGGGAACAGGGTTCAGCGGGGAGCTGTTTTTT. Its translation is CATRGTGFSGELFF.

The chain links TRBV18 to TRBJ1-1; D might be TRBD1 (6 bases). Trimming took off 3 bases at V and 5 bases at J, with 7 bases between the two ends. Germline V gives CDR1 KGHSH, CDR2 LQKENI. The CDR3 consists of 12 residues. This chain's CDR3 is CASSPQGTEAFF. DNA for the CDR3: TGTGCCAGCTCACCGCAGGGGACTGAAGCTTTCTTT.

The CDR3 bases are TGTGCCAGCTCACCACGGGGTACAGAGGGTGCTTTCTTT. Protein product: CASSPRGTEGAFF. This chain joins TRBV18 and TRBJ1-1; D remains ambiguous. The CDR3 extends over 13 amino acids. Trimming took 1 base from V and 11 from J, leaving 14 bases between them. In germline, CDR1 is KGHSH, CDR2 LQKENI.

This clone turned up a few times. This rearrangement joins TRBV5-5 to TRBJ1-6, with D unclear. CDR1 is SGHKS and CDR2 is YYEKEE in the germline V gene (reference sequence). This CDR3 comprises 15 residues. Trimming pared 0 bases from V and 5 bases from J, leaving 9 bases between. CDR3 in DNA: TGTGCCAGCAGCTTGGCCCCCACGGATAATTCACCCCTCCACTTT. It is translated as CASSLAPTDNSPLHF.

V usage is TRBV5-4 and J usage is TRBJ1-4, with D perhaps matching TRBD1 (6 bases). Per the germline V gene, CDR1 is SGHNT and CDR2 is YYREEE (reference sequence). There are 16 residues in the CDR3. Trimming shortened V by 1 base and J by 7 bases, and 17 bases separated the two germline ends. The CDR3 region has the DNA TGTGCCAGCAGCTTGACCGTTGGGGGCGCACGTGAAAAACTGTTTTTT. This gives the protein CASSLTVGGAREKLFF.

This sequence joins TRBV19 and TRBJ2-2; D perhaps matches TRBD1 (6 bases). Germline CDR1 reads LNHDA; CDR2 reads SQIVND (reference sequence). The CDR3 sequence is 14 residues long. Trimming took off 7 bases at V and 5 bases at J, with 14 bases between the two ends. The CDR3: CASKPLGTTGELFF. CDR3 coding DNA: TGTGCCAGTAAACCCCTGGGGACAACCGGGGAGCTGTTTTTT.

The V gene is TRBV27, the J gene TRBJ2-1; no definite D call. The CDR3 runs to 18 residues. V was cut by 2 bases and J by 0 bases, with 17 bases left in between. Germline V lookup: CDR1 MNHEY, CDR2 SMNVEV (reference sequence). CDR3 DNA sequence: TGTGCCAGCAGTTTAAAGATACGCGGTTCGAGCTCCTACAATGAGCAGTTCTTC. This translates into CASSLKIRGSSSYNEQFF.

The sample holds a few counts of this clone. This chain joins TRBV7-8 and TRBJ1-5; 10 bases are a match to TRBD1. From germline, CDR1 is SGHVS and CDR2 FQNEAQ. V was clipped by 2 bases and J by 4 bases; unmatched bases: 5. The CDR3 loop spans 16 amino acids. The CDR3 nucleotides read TGTGCCAGCAGCTTAACCCGGACAGGGGGGAATCAGCCCCAGCATTTT. It specifies CASSLTRTGGNQPQHF.

This chain links TRBV7-8 with TRBJ1-1, with no clear D. The CDR3 contains 14 residues. CDR1 and CDR2 from the germline V gene are SGHVS and FQNEAQ. Between the trimmed V and J ends, which lost 3 bases and 5 bases, there was a span of 13 bases. In DNA, the CDR3 is TGTGCCAGCAGCTTGAGAGGGATCGGAACTGAAGCTTTCTTT. Its protein product is CASSLRGIGTEAFF.

This rearrangement joins TRBV9 to TRBJ2-7; 7 nucleotides match TRBD2. Per the germline V gene, CDR1 is SGDLS and CDR2 is YYNGEE. Losses at the gene ends were 7 bases for V and 2 bases for J; bases not matched to a gene: 6. This CDR3 has 13 amino acids. The chain's CDR3 is CASSRGEAYEQYF. As DNA, the CDR3 is TGTGCCAGCTCCCGGGGGGAGGCCTACGAGCAGTACTTC.

The chain combines TRBV11-3 with TRBJ2-1; D is possibly TRBD1 (6 bases). V lost 3 bases and J 7 bases, leaving 16 bases between the germline ends. CDR3 length: 15 amino acids. Germline V CDR1 and CDR2: SGHNT, YENEEA. The CDR3 region is CASSFSGQKANEQFF. CDR3 bases: TGTGCCAGCAGCTTTTCCGGACAGAAGGCAAATGAGCAGTTCTTC. The whole variable domain, filled in from reference TRBV11-3 and TRBJ2-1, reads EAGVVQSPRYKIIEKKQPVAFWCNPISGHNTLYWYLQNLGQGPELLIRYENEEAVDDSQLPKDRFSAERLKGVDSTLKIQPAELGDSAVYLCASSFSGQKANEQFFGPGTRLTVL.

V usage is TRBV30 and J usage is TRBJ1-5, with 7 bases identical to TRBD1. The CDR3 runs to 14 residues. The germline V gene has CDR1 GTSNPN and CDR2 SVGIG (reference sequence). Germline trimming cut 6 bases from V and 5 bases from J; bases unmatched to any gene: 10. CDR3 sequence reads: CACPRDSDDQPQHF. In nucleotides, the CDR3 is TGTGCCTGTCCTCGGGACAGCGATGATCAGCCCCAGCATTTT.

The chain couples TRBV29-1 to TRBJ1-1; the D gene is possibly TRBD1 (6 bases). Germline lookup yields CDR1 SQVTM and CDR2 ANQGSEA. Between the trimmed V and J ends, which lost 4 bases and 7 bases, there was a span of 10 bases. The CDR3 is made up of 11 amino acids. CDR3 in amino acids: CSVATGLEAFF. Written as DNA, the CDR3 is TGCAGCGTTGCGACAGGCCTTGAAGCTTTCTTT.

This clone appeared a single time. V gene TRBV5-4 combines with J gene TRBJ2-5, with 9 bases fitting TRBD2. With 0 bases clipped from V and 5 bases from J, the junction kept 14 bases outside the gene matches. The CDR3 runs 18 residues. Germline values: CDR1 SGHNT, CDR2 YYREEE (reference sequence). CDR3 coding DNA: TGTGCCAGCAGCTTGGAACGGGACTGGCGGGGGGGCATGGAGACCCAGTACTTC. It translates to CASSLERDWRGGMETQYF. Combining the CDR3 with reference TRBV5-4 and TRBJ2-5 gives the whole variable domain ETGVTQSPTHLIKTRGQQVTLRCSSQSGHNTVSWYQQALGQGPQFIFQYYREEENGRGNFPPRFSGLQFPNYSSELNVNALELDDSALYLCASSLERDWRGGMETQYFGPGTRLLVL.

This clone was recorded only once. The gene calls are TRBV9 and TRBJ2-5; TRBD2 matches at 7 bases. V dropped 0 bases and J dropped 4; count of bases not matched to a gene: 6. The CDR3 length is 15 residues. Looked up from germline, CDR1 is SGDLS and CDR2 is YYNGEE. CDR3 bases: TGTGCCAGCAGCGTAGCGGCGGGGGTTAGAGAGACCCAGTACTTC. As protein: CASSVAAGVRETQYF.

This rearrangement joins TRBV6-2 or TRBV6-3 to TRBJ2-3; D is undetermined. Per the germline V gene, CDR1 is MNHEY and CDR2 is SVGEGT. The CDR3 length is 13 residues. V gave up 3 bases and J gave up 2 bases, with 6 bases separating them. The CDR3 loop reads CASSYVFTDTQYF. CDR3 coding DNA: TGTGCCAGCAGTTATGTCTTCACAGATACGCAGTATTTT.

This clone was seen a single time. The V call is TRBV5-5, the J call TRBJ2-5, with TRBD1 as a possible D gene (5 bases). Germline CDR1 SGHKS, CDR2 YYEKEE (reference sequence). CDR3 size: 15 residues. V shed 5 bases and J shed 5 bases, with 19 bases lying between them. DNA for the CDR3: TGTGCCAGCAGTACACCACTCAGGGCGCGGGAGACCCAGTACTTC. Translation gives CASSTPLRARETQYF.

This clone was recorded only once. V and J are TRBV6-5 and TRBJ1-4; D not resolved. V was clipped by 8 bases and J by 8 bases, with 15 bases between them. The CDR3 contains 13 residues. Germline V gives CDR1 MNHEY, CDR2 SVGAGI. CDR3 DNA: TGTGCCAGCTCATACACGGCCGGGGAAAAACTGTTTTTT. It yields the protein CASSYTAGEKLFF.

This clone was found a few times. This chain joins TRBV4-1 and TRBJ1-3; D remains ambiguous. The CDR3 totals 17 residues. The germline V and J ends were trimmed by 1 base and 2 bases, with 15 bases remaining between them. From germline, CDR1 is MGHRA and CDR2 YSYEKL. CDR3 residues: CASSQGLLAITGNTIYF. The CDR3 bases are TGCGCCAGCAGCCAAGGGTTACTTGCGATCACTGGAAACACCATATATTTT.